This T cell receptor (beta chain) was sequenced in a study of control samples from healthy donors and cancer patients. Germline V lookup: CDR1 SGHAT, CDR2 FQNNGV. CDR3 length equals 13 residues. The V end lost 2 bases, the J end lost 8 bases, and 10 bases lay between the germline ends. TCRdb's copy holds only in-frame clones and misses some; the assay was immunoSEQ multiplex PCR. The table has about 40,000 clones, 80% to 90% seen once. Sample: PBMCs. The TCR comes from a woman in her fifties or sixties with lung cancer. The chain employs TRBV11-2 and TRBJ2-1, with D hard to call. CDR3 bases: TGTGCCAGCAGCTTAAACGTCGCTGATGAGCAGTTCTTC. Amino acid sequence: CASSLNVADEQFF.